The rows below give T cell receptor beta chains drawn from one sample of a study of T cell changes during pregnancy in multiple sclerosis. Assay: immunoSEQ multiplex PCR; the TCRdb copy retains only in-frame clones and omits some. The sample shows roughly 89,000 clones, about 93% of them seen only once. The sample in question was peripheral blood, obtained in the first trimester of pregnancy. The receptors stem from a female donor with multiple sclerosis, enrolled in a pregnancy study. Both conserved end residues are part of each CDR3. A D gene is named only where the DNA matches it firmly. Rows may omit the clone size; those that give it use once, few, many or a size class.

abundance: -
d_gene: TRBD2
v_gene: TRBV5-6
j_gene: TRBJ2-2
CDR3nt: TGTGCCAGCAGCTTTAGCGGGGGAAAGTACACCGGGGAGCTGTTTTTT
CDR3aa: CASSFSGGKYTGELFF

abundance: -
d_gene: TRBD1
v_gene: TRBV5-1
j_gene: TRBJ1-2
CDR3nt: TGCGCCAGCAGCTACACCGGGACAGGGGTCCAAGGCAACTATGGCTACACCTTC
CDR3aa: CASSYTGTGVQGNYGYTF

abundance: -
d_gene: TRBD1
v_gene: TRBV11-2
j_gene: TRBJ2-7
CDR3nt: TGTGCCAGCACCCCAGAGGGCGGGACAGGTTACGCGCAGTACTTC
CDR3aa: CASTPEGGTGYAQYF

abundance: -
d_gene: TRBD2
v_gene: TRBV4-1
j_gene: TRBJ2-7
CDR3nt: TGCGCCAGCAGCCACAATAGCGGGGGGGCTGCCGAGCAGTACTTC
CDR3aa: CASSHNSGGAAEQYF

abundance: -
d_gene: -
v_gene: TRBV5-5
j_gene: TRBJ1-5
CDR3nt: TGTGCCAGCAGCTTGGAGGGGCAGGGGCGGAACAATCAGCCCCAGCATTTT
CDR3aa: CASSLEGQGRNNQPQHF

abundance: -
d_gene: TRBD1
v_gene: TRBV7-7
j_gene: TRBJ2-1
CDR3nt: TGTGCTAGCAGCCCCAGCGTCGGGACAGGGGGCGTAGGGAATGAGCAGTTCTTC
CDR3aa: CASSPSVGTGGVGNEQFF

abundance: -
d_gene: TRBD2
v_gene: TRBV19
j_gene: TRBJ2-7
CDR3nt: TGTGCCAGGATCAACGCTAGCGGGGGGACCTACTACGAGCAGTACTTC
CDR3aa: CARINASGGTYYEQYF

abundance: -
d_gene: -
v_gene: TRBV4-2
j_gene: TRBJ1-1
CDR3nt: TGTGCCAGCAGCCGCAACTCACAGGTGAACACTGAAGCTTTCTTT
CDR3aa: CASSRNSQVNTEAFF

abundance: -
d_gene: -
v_gene: TRBV6-5
j_gene: TRBJ1-4
CDR3nt: TGTGCCAGCAGTTACGTCCCCTATGAAAAACTGTTTTTT
CDR3aa: CASSYVPYEKLFF

abundance: -
d_gene: -
v_gene: TRBV27
j_gene: TRBJ2-2
CDR3nt: TGTGCCAGCCGTGCGGGCCCAACCGGGGAGCTGTTTTTT
CDR3aa: CASRAGPTGELFF

abundance: -
d_gene: -
v_gene: TRBV9
j_gene: TRBJ2-7
CDR3nt: TGTGCCAGCAGCTTCTCCCTCTACGAGCAGTACTTC
CDR3aa: CASSFSLYEQYF

abundance: once
d_gene: -
v_gene: TRBV15
j_gene: TRBJ2-1
CDR3nt: TGTGCCACCAGCAGAGTCAAAAATGAGCAGTTCTTC
CDR3aa: CATSRVKNEQFF

abundance: -
d_gene: TRBD2
v_gene: TRBV2
j_gene: TRBJ2-4
CDR3nt: TGTGGGTCCAAGGAACTAGCGGGGGGCCAAGCCAAAAACATTCAGTACTTC
CDR3aa: CGSKELAGGQAKNIQYF

abundance: -
d_gene: -
v_gene: TRBV11-3
j_gene: TRBJ2-7
CDR3nt: TGTGCCAGCAGCCTTGGCAGGGGAAGCTACGAGCAGTACTTC
CDR3aa: CASSLGRGSYEQYF

abundance: -
d_gene: -
v_gene: TRBV11-1
j_gene: TRBJ2-7
CDR3nt: TGTGCCAGCAGCCCCAGGGACAAGAGCTCCTACGAGCAGTACTTC
CDR3aa: CASSPRDKSSYEQYF

abundance: -
d_gene: TRBD1
v_gene: TRBV6-6
j_gene: TRBJ2-7
CDR3nt: TGTGCCAGCAGTAGGACAGGGTGGTACTACGAGCAGTACTTC
CDR3aa: CASSRTGWYYEQYF

abundance: -
d_gene: -
v_gene: TRBV5-6
j_gene: TRBJ1-2
CDR3nt: TGTGCCAGCAGCTTGGGGGGCCGGTTCTATGGCTACACCTTC
CDR3aa: CASSLGGRFYGYTF

abundance: -
d_gene: -
v_gene: TRBV5-1
j_gene: TRBJ1-1
CDR3nt: TGCGCCAGCAGCTTGGGACCGGGAGAAACTGAAGCTTTCTTT
CDR3aa: CASSLGPGETEAFF

abundance: -
d_gene: TRBD1
v_gene: TRBV29-1
j_gene: TRBJ2-7
CDR3nt: TGCAGGGGAACAGGGGGCGAGCAGTACTTC
CDR3aa: CRGTGGEQYF

abundance: -
d_gene: -
v_gene: TRBV13
j_gene: TRBJ1-1
CDR3nt: TGTGCCAGCAGCTTAAACGCTCGACAGAACACTGAAGCTTTCTTT
CDR3aa: CASSLNARQNTEAFF

abundance: -
d_gene: TRBD1
v_gene: TRBV2
j_gene: TRBJ1-5
CDR3nt: TGTGCCAGCAGTCCACAGGGGGATCAGCCCCAGCATTTT
CDR3aa: CASSPQGDQPQHF

abundance: -
d_gene: TRBD2
v_gene: TRBV18
j_gene: TRBJ2-5
CDR3nt: TGTGCCAGCTCACCGTCCCCTAGCGGGGGGTTCCAAGAGACCCAGTACTTC
CDR3aa: CASSPSPSGGFQETQYF

abundance: -
d_gene: -
v_gene: TRBV7-9
j_gene: TRBJ2-7
CDR3nt: TGTGCCAGCAGCTCCCCCCGACTCCTCTCCTACGAGCAGTACTTC
CDR3aa: CASSSPRLLSYEQYF

abundance: few
d_gene: TRBD1
v_gene: TRBV6-1
j_gene: TRBJ2-7
CDR3nt: TGTGCCAGCAGTGAAGTAGGGGGGACAGGGAACGAGCAGTACTTC
CDR3aa: CASSEVGGTGNEQYF

abundance: once
d_gene: TRBD1
v_gene: TRBV5-8
j_gene: TRBJ1-3
CDR3nt: TGTGCCAGCAGCATTGCAGGGGGCTCTGGAAACACCATATATTTT
CDR3aa: CASSIAGGSGNTIYF

abundance: -
d_gene: TRBD1
v_gene: TRBV7-2
j_gene: TRBJ2-3
CDR3nt: TGTGCCAGCAGCTTAGGACAGGGGGTGGGGGATACGCAGTATTTT
CDR3aa: CASSLGQGVGDTQYF

abundance: -
d_gene: -
v_gene: TRBV6-5
j_gene: TRBJ1-1
CDR3nt: TGTGCCAGCTGGGCCAGGGAGGAGACTGAAGCTTTCTTT
CDR3aa: CASWAREETEAFF

abundance: -
d_gene: -
v_gene: TRBV5-5
j_gene: TRBJ2-7
CDR3nt: TGTGCCAGCAGCATTAGACTGATCTACGAGCAGTACTTC
CDR3aa: CASSIRLIYEQYF

abundance: -
d_gene: TRBD1
v_gene: TRBV19
j_gene: TRBJ1-5
CDR3nt: TGTGCCAGTAGTACCGCCCTGGGACAGGGTAATCAGCCCCAGCATTTT
CDR3aa: CASSTALGQGNQPQHF

abundance: -
d_gene: -
v_gene: TRBV5-5
j_gene: TRBJ1-6
CDR3nt: TGTGCCAGCAGCCTGTTTACAGGGTTGAATTCACCCCTCCACTTT
CDR3aa: CASSLFTGLNSPLHF

abundance: -
d_gene: TRBD1
v_gene: TRBV9
j_gene: TRBJ2-5
CDR3nt: TGTGCCAGCAGCGTGGGGACAGTTCCCTGGGGGACCCAGTACTTC
CDR3aa: CASSVGTVPWGTQYF

abundance: -
d_gene: TRBD1
v_gene: TRBV7-9
j_gene: TRBJ2-7
CDR3nt: TGTGCCAGCAGCCTTCTCCGGGGACAGGGTGGGTACGAGCAGTACTTC
CDR3aa: CASSLLRGQGGYEQYF